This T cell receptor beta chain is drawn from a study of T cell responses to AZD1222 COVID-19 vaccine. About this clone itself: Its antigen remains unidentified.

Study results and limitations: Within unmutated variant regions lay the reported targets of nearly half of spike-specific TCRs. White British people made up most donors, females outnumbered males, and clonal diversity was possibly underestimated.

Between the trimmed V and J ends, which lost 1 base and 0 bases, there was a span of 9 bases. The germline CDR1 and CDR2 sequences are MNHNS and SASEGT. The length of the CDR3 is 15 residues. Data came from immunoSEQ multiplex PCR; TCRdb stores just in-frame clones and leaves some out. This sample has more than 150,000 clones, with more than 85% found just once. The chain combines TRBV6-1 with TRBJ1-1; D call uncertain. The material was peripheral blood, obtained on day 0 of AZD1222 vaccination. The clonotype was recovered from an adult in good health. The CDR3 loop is CASSEEWPLNTEAFF. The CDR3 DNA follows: TGTGCCAGCAGTGAAGAATGGCCCTTGAACACTGAAGCTTTCTTT.